Each of the 32 T cell receptor beta chains below was sequenced from the same sample in a study of blood T cell repertoires in COVID-19. Libraries were prepared by immunoSEQ multiplex PCR; TCRdb keeps only in-frame clonotypes and omits some of them. Of under 300,000 clones in the sample, about 88% were seen once. The sequencing input was peripheral blood. All receptors derive from a woman aged 40 to 55 who had recovered from COVID-19.

The V call is TRBV28, the J call TRBJ2-4, with TRBD1 as a possible D gene (5 bases). Germline loops: CDR1 MDHEN, CDR2 SYDVKM. Trimming shortened V by 2 bases and J by 3 bases, and 14 bases separated the two germline ends. This CDR3 comprises 16 residues. CDR3 coding DNA: TGTGCCAGCAGTTTAAGTCGGCAGGGTGTCAAAAACATTCAGTACTTC. It yields the protein CASSLSRQGVKNIQYF.

CDR3: CASRGLETQYF. As DNA, the CDR3 is TGTGCCAGCAGGGGACTTGAGACCCAGTACTTC. The chain uses TRBV7-2 and TRBJ2-5; a weak D match, TRBD2 (6 bases). Germline-derived CDR1 and CDR2 are SGHTA and FQGNSA. The ends were cut back, 6 bases at V and 5 bases at J, with 7 bases in the middle. The CDR3 covers 11 residues.

The chain links TRBV27 to TRBJ2-7; D is ambiguous. Germline V gene sequence: CDR1 MNHEY, CDR2 SMNVEV (reference sequence). V lost 5 bases to trimming and J lost 3 bases, with 11 bases between them. The CDR3 is 13 residues long. This CDR3 reads CASSPQIGYEQYV. The CDR3 DNA follows: TGTGCCAGCAGTCCCCAAATCGGCTACGAGCAGTACGTC.

V gene TRBV9 combines with J gene TRBJ2-2; D ambiguous. The V gene's germline CDR1 is SGDLS and CDR2 YYNGEE. Deletions cut 4 bases from V and 2 bases from J, with 21 bases between. The CDR3 spans 18 residues. In DNA form, the CDR3 reads TGTGCCAGCAGCCCCCAGCACTCGACATTCTTAAACACCGGGGAGCTGTTTTTT. It translates to CASSPQHSTFLNTGELFF.

This chain joins TRBV29-1 and TRBJ2-1; TRBD2 matches at 8 bases. Unmatched junction bases numbered 10, after V lost 7 bases and J lost 8 bases. The germline CDR1 and CDR2 sequences are SQVTM and ANQGSEA. This CDR3 has 13 residues. CDR3 nucleotides: TGCAGCGCCGGGACTAGTATAGTGGATGAGCAGTTCTTC. Translation: CSAGTSIVDEQFF.

V gene TRBV24-1 combines with J gene TRBJ2-3; maybe TRBD1 (6 bases). The CDR3 contains 15 residues. V lost 3 bases to trimming and J lost 2 bases, with 11 bases between them. Germline CDR1 reads KGHDR; CDR2 reads SFDVKD. In nucleotides, the CDR3 is TGTGCCACCAGTGATATCCGGGACAACACAGATACGCAGTATTTT. Encoded protein: CATSDIRDNTDTQYF.

The chain recombines TRBV5-4 with TRBJ1-4, with D maybe TRBD1 (6 bases). Germline assignment: CDR1 SGHNT and CDR2 YYREEE (reference sequence). This CDR3 is 13 amino acids long. With 8 bases removed from V and 8 bases from J, the gap between germline ends came to 16 bases. The CDR3 region has the DNA TGTGCCAGTAGCCCCCACCAGGGGGAAAAACTGTTTTTT. Translating gives CASSPHQGEKLFF.

This chain links TRBV7-3 with TRBJ2-1, with 11 positions matching TRBD1. The CDR3 is 16 amino acids. Germline V CDR1 and CDR2: SGHTA, FQGTGA. V shed 5 bases, J shed 9 bases, and the junction held 12 bases outside the gene matches. The CDR3 bases are TGTGCCAGCAGCGCGCTCGCCGGGACAGGGGGAGGTGAGCAGTTCTTC. It specifies CASSALAGTGGGEQFF.

This clone was seen only once. CDR3 sequence reads: CASSTGQPLHF. Here the CDR3 DNA reads TGTGCCAGCAGTACGGGACAGCCCCTCCACTTT. The chain couples TRBV6-2 or TRBV6-3 to TRBJ1-6; 7 nucleotides line up with TRBD1. Germline V gene data show CDR1 as MNHEY and CDR2 as SVGEGT. V shed 5 bases, J shed 13 bases, and the junction held 2 bases outside the gene matches. The CDR3 length is 11 residues.

The V and J genes are TRBV5-6 and TRBJ2-7, with TRBD2 as a possible D gene (5 bases). Germline V gives CDR1 SGHDT, CDR2 YYEEEE. Trimming shortened V by 0 bases and J by 0 bases, and 13 bases separated the two germline ends. The CDR3 is 16 amino acids. This CDR3 reads CASSLAGIAGSYEQYV. CDR3 coding DNA: TGTGCCAGCAGCTTGGCCGGGATAGCTGGCTCCTACGAGCAGTACGTC.

The chain links TRBV5-6 to TRBJ2-1; D possibly corresponds to TRBD2 (6 bases). This CDR3 contains 18 residues. CDR1 is SGHDT, CDR2 YYEEEE, per germline. Trimming removed 4 bases at V and 5 bases at J, with 25 bases between. The CDR3 DNA follows: TGTGCCAGCAGCCTGCCAGAGGGTCTCGCGGGACCAAACAATGAGCAGTTCTTC. Translation gives CASSLPEGLAGPNNEQFF.

The V gene is TRBV2, the J gene TRBJ2-3; 8 bases are a match to TRBD2. Looked up from germline, CDR1 is SNHLY and CDR2 is FYNNEI. The CDR3 runs to 14 residues. J gave up 4 bases and V 7 bases, and 7 bases lay outside the gene matches. DNA for the CDR3: TGTGCCAGCATAGGTCTAGCGGGCGCAGATACGCAGTATTTT. It translates to CASIGLAGADTQYF.

The genes are TRBV19 and TRBJ2-2, with 8 bases lining up with TRBD1. The germline V gene has CDR1 LNHDA and CDR2 SQIVND (reference sequence). The CDR3 has 16 amino acids. V was pared by 4 bases and J by 4 bases, with 8 bases of the junction left unmatched. The CDR3 sequence: CASSTWTGMGTGELFF. CDR3 bases: TGTGCCAGTAGTACCTGGACAGGGATGGGCACCGGGGAGCTGTTTTTT.

This chain connects TRBV6-5 to TRBJ1-5; 10 nucleotides line up with TRBD1. Germline V gene data show CDR1 as MNHEY and CDR2 as SVGAGI. The CDR3 totals 15 residues. With V trimmed by 6 bases and J by 5 bases, 7 bases remained unmatched. CDR3 nucleotide sequence: TGTGCCAGCAGCCTCCGGGACAGGGGTCATCAGCCCCAGCATTTT. Encoded protein: CASSLRDRGHQPQHF.

The chain recombines TRBV30 with TRBJ2-7; the match to TRBD1 covers 12 bases. Germline V gives CDR1 GTSNPN, CDR2 SVGIG (reference sequence). V lost 3 bases to trimming and J lost 6 bases; unmatched junction nucleotides: 6. This CDR3 has 14 residues. CDR3 in DNA: TGTGCCTGGAGCACTGGGACAGGGGGCGGCGAGCAGTACTTC. Its translation: CAWSTGTGGGEQYF.

CDR3 nucleotides: TGTGCCACCAGTGATTGGGGACAGATGAACACCGGGGAGCTGTTTTTT. Translated: CATSDWGQMNTGELFF. This sequence joins TRBV24-1 and TRBJ2-2; TRBD1 matches at 7 bases. The V gene end was trimmed by 2 bases and the J gene end by 1 base; junction bases not matched to a gene: 3. Germline V gene data show CDR1 as KGHDR and CDR2 as SFDVKD. The CDR3 contains 16 residues.

This rearrangement joins TRBV2 to TRBJ2-1, with TRBD2 as a possible D gene (6 bases). V was clipped by 3 bases and J by 6 bases, with 12 bases between them. Germline V lookup: CDR1 SNHLY, CDR2 FYNNEI. The CDR3 spans 14 residues. The CDR3 bases are TGTGCCAGCAGTGAGGCCGGGAGCTTCAATGAGCAGTTCTTC. It yields the protein CASSEAGSFNEQFF. The full variable domain, with the rest looked up from reference TRBV2 and TRBJ2-1, is EPEVTQTPSHQVTQMGQEVILRCVPISNHLYFYWYRQILGQKVEFLVSFYNNEISEKSEIFDDQFSVERPDGSNFTLKIRSTKLEDSAMYFCASSEAGSFNEQFFGPGTRLTVL.

The chain recombines TRBV27 with TRBJ2-1, with TRBD2 identical over 8 bases. CDR1 MNHEY and CDR2 SMNVEV come from the germline V gene (reference sequence). There are 16 residues in the CDR3. After removal of 7 bases from V and 2 bases from J, the junction contained 10 bases not matched to a gene. Written as DNA, the CDR3 is TGTGCCAGCATCCCTCGTAGCGGGGTCGCCTACAATGAGCAGTTCTTC. It specifies CASIPRSGVAYNEQFF.

The chain combines TRBV18 with TRBJ2-7, with TRBD1 matching 7 bases. This CDR3 contains 16 residues. Trimming took 3 bases from V and 5 from J; bases not matched to a gene: 13. Germline V lookup: CDR1 KGHSH, CDR2 LQKENI. Here the CDR3 DNA reads TGTGCCAGCTCACCGGTAGAGGCCCAGACAGGGAACGAGCAGTACTTC. Translating it yields CASSPVEAQTGNEQYF.

As for this clone: Other DNA sequences of this sample code for an identical CDR3. V is TRBV7-2 and J is TRBJ2-1, with a possible D match to TRBD2 (7 bases). The V gene's germline CDR1 is SGHTA and CDR2 FQGNSA. The CDR3 runs to 16 residues. V lost 1 base to trimming and J lost 1 base, with 11 bases between them. In nucleotides, the CDR3 is TGTGCCAGCAGCTTAGTAGGGGGGGCTTCCTACAATGAGCAGTTCTTC. Translated, it gives CASSLVGGASYNEQFF.

This chain joins TRBV28 and TRBJ1-4; D unresolved. V lost 6 bases and J 6 bases, leaving 5 bases between the germline ends. This CDR3 comprises 11 residues. The germline gives CDR1 MDHEN, CDR2 SYDVKM. The CDR3 sequence: CASSSYEKLFF. The CDR3 region has the DNA TGTGCCAGCAGCTCCTATGAAAAACTGTTTTTT.

V and J are TRBV12-3 or TRBV12-4 and TRBJ2-7; TRBD1 agrees at 9 bases. V dropped 6 bases and J dropped 4; count of bases not matched to a gene: 4. CDR3 length equals 13 residues. CDR3 in DNA: TGTGCCAGCAGGGCCGGGACAGGGTACGAGCAGTACTTC. It yields the protein CASRAGTGYEQYF.

The chain is built from TRBV2 and TRBJ2-7; TRBD2 matches 10 bases. The V gene's germline CDR1 is SNHLY and CDR2 FYNNEI. CDR3 length: 15 amino acids. V shed 6 bases, J shed 4 bases, and the junction held 9 bases outside the gene matches. The CDR3 here is CASSELLAGRYEQYV. CDR3 in DNA: TGTGCCAGCAGCGAACTACTAGCGGGACGTTACGAGCAGTACGTC.

This clone has just a few counts. V gene TRBV28 combines with J gene TRBJ2-5, with D perhaps matching TRBD2 (5 bases). The CDR3 is made up of 14 amino acids. CDR1 and CDR2 from the germline V gene are MDHEN and SYDVKM. V lost 1 base, J lost 2 bases, and 8 bases lay in between. The CDR3 bases are TGTGCCAGCAGTTTATTCGGGAAGCAAGAGACCCAGTACTTC. Translated, it gives CASSLFGKQETQYF. Using reference TRBV28 and TRBJ2-5 for the parts outside the CDR3, the full variable domain is DVKVTQSSRYLVKRTGEKVFLECVQDMDHENMFWYRQDPGLGLRLIYFSYDVKMKEKGDIPEGYSVSREKKERFSLILESASTNQTSMYLCASSLFGKQETQYFGPGTRLLVL.

A single count supports this clone. The chain employs TRBV25-1 and TRBJ2-5; the D gene is possibly TRBD2 (7 bases). V lost 4 bases and J lost 1, with 19 bases in between. Germline CDR1 MGHDK, CDR2 SYGVNS. The CDR3 runs to 17 residues. CDR3 protein: CASSVGSGGLGQETQYF. DNA of the CDR3: TGTGCCAGCAGTGTGGGCTCGGGGGGCCTAGGCCAAGAGACCCAGTACTTC. Together with reference TRBV25-1 and TRBJ2-5, the CDR3 gives the full variable domain: EADIYQTPRYLVIGTGKKITLECSQTMGHDKMYWYQQDPGMELHLIHYSYGVNSTEKGDLSSESTVSRIRTEHFPLTLESARPSHTSQYLCASSVGSGGLGQETQYFGPGTRLLVL.

The chain combines TRBV4-1 with TRBJ1-5; unclear D gene. Trimming stripped 0 bases from V and 1 base from J, with 13 bases between. Germline loops: CDR1 MGHRA, CDR2 YSYEKL. The CDR3 contains 17 residues. The CDR3 nucleotides read TGCGCCAGCAGCCAAGATCCTGGGGAGGTGAGCAATCAGCCCCAGCATTTT. It yields the protein CASSQDPGEVSNQPQHF.

The chain uses TRBV7-9 and TRBJ2-1; 7 positions agree with TRBD1. Looked up from germline, CDR1 is SEHNR and CDR2 is FQNEAQ (reference sequence). The CDR3 spans 13 residues. The trim removed 5 bases at V and 4 bases at J, leaving 2 bases unmatched. The CDR3 is CASSPGQYNEQFF. Here the CDR3 DNA reads TGTGCCAGCAGCCCGGGACAGTACAATGAGCAGTTCTTC.

Concerning this clone: At one end, the junction sequence differs from germline, possibly due to a read error. The rearrangement uses TRBV4-1 and TRBJ2-1; TRBD2 is a possible D gene (6 bases). The germline V gene has CDR1 MGHRA and CDR2 YSYEKL. CDR3 size: 12 residues. The CDR3 sequence: CASSKEGRVFIF. The CDR3 coding sequence is TGCGCCAGCAGCAAGGAGGGCAGGGTCTTCATCTTC.

V is TRBV27 and J is TRBJ2-7, with D tentatively TRBD2 (7 bases). The germline V gene encodes CDR1 MNHEY and CDR2 SMNVEV (reference sequence). V was shortened by 5 bases and J by 5 bases, with 16 bases between the two germline ends. The CDR3 spans 14 residues. CDR3 nucleotide sequence: TGTGCCAGCAGTATCCAACAGGGAGGGGACGAGCAGTACGTC. Protein: CASSIQQGGDEQYV.

This chain uses TRBV6-6 with TRBJ1-4, with D possibly being TRBD1 (6 bases). V lost 5 bases and J lost 0, with 7 bases in between. This CDR3 comprises 14 residues. Germline V lookup: CDR1 MNHNY, CDR2 SVGAGI (reference sequence). The CDR3 sequence: CASSRQATNEKLFF. DNA for the CDR3: TGTGCCAGCAGTCGACAGGCAACTAATGAAAAACTGTTTTTT.

This rearrangement joins TRBV25-1 to TRBJ2-1; 7 nucleotides align to TRBD2. The CDR3 is 15 residues long. Germline V gene data show CDR1 as MGHDK and CDR2 as SYGVNS. V shed 3 bases, J shed 6 bases, and the junction held 8 bases outside the gene matches. CDR3 nucleotides: TGTGCCAGCAGTGATCCTGGGACTACCGGCAATGAGCAGTTCTTC. This codes for CASSDPGTTGNEQFF. Together with reference TRBV25-1 and TRBJ2-1, the CDR3 gives the full variable domain: EADIYQTPRYLVIGTGKKITLECSQTMGHDKMYWYQQDPGMELHLIHYSYGVNSTEKGDLSSESTVSRIRTEHFPLTLESARPSHTSQYLCASSDPGTTGNEQFFGPGTRLTVL.

This clone was seen a few times. The chain has TRBV25-1 and TRBJ2-5; D is undetermined. The germline V and J ends were trimmed by 1 base and 2 bases, with 8 bases remaining between them. CDR3 length: 14 amino acids. The germline CDR1 and CDR2 sequences are MGHDK and SYGVNS. The CDR3 loop reads CASSELREQETQYF. The CDR3 region has the DNA TGTGCCAGCAGTGAATTGCGTGAGCAAGAGACCCAGTACTTC.